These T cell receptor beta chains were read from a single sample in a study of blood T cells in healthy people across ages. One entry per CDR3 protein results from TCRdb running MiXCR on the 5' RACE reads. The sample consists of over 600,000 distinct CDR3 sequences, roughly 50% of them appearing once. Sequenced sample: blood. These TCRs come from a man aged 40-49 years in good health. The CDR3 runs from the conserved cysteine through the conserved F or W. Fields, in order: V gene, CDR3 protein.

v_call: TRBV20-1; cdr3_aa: CSARRGTGRNTEAFF
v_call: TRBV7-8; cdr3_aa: CASSSAGQMSNEQFF
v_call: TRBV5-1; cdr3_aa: CASSLEGRNSGPQHF
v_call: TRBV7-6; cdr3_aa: CASSLVWEYEQYF
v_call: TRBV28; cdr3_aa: CASRHLQGAETQYF
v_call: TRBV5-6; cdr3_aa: CASRIELAVIETQYF
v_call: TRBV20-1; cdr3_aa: CSAKNSGSMETQYF
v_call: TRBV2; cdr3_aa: CASSEGQSTNEKLFF
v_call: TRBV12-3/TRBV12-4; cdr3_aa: CTSSSLEGGGYGYTF
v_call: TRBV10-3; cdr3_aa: CATQEGLGESQPQHF
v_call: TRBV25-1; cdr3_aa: CASSSYSGTGYEQYF
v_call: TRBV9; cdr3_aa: CASSVVSGEQYF
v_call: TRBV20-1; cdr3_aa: CSARASEQYF
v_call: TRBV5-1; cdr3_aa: CASINTGGGQRTNTQYF
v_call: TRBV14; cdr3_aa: CASGTDNTEAFF
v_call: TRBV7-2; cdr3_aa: CASSLEGRLNTEAFF
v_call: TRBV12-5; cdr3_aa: CASGLEQGIAEQYF
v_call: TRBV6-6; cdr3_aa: CASSAQTDGRANVLTF
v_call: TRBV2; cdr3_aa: CASSAGETYNEQFF
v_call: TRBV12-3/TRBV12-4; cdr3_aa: CASSLVAGSTEAFF
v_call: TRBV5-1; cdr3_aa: CASSPEGGFTQEQYF
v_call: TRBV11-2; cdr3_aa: CASQGVGYSYEQYF
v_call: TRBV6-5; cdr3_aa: CATSGGEHTDTQYF
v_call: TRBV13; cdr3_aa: CASGQVQETQYF
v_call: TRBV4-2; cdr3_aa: CASSQGTVDSLYGYTF
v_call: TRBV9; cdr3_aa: CASSPMSSGANVLTF
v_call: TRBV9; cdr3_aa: CTSSGGAETQYF
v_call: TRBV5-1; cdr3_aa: CASSLAGTGATDTQYF
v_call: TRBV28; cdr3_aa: CASSLGRKWETQYF
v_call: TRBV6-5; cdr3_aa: CASSYFDWGYGYTF
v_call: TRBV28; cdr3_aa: CASSFPGRSYNEQFF
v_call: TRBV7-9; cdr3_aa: CASSLAGDNEKLFF
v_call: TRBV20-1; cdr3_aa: CSAPASGSYEQYF
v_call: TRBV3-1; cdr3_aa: CASSQKNGELFF
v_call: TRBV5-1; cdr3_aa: CASSSEDRGARAETFF
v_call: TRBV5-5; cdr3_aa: CASSPVVGPTNEKLFF
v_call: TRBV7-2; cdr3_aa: CASRTTGLAGELFF
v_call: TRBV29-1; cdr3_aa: CSARDRGPGEQFF
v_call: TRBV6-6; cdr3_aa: CASRTTGQLGTDTQYF
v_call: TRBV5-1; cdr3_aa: CASSLDTGEYNEQYF
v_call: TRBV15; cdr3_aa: CATSRRAGGGHQYF
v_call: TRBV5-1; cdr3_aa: CASSLAGAGPGANVLTF
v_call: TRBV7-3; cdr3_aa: CASSFLGQGAGGNQPQHF
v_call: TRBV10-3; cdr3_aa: CAISESPGVGETQYF
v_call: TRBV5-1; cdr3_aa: CASSLVAGGEQFF